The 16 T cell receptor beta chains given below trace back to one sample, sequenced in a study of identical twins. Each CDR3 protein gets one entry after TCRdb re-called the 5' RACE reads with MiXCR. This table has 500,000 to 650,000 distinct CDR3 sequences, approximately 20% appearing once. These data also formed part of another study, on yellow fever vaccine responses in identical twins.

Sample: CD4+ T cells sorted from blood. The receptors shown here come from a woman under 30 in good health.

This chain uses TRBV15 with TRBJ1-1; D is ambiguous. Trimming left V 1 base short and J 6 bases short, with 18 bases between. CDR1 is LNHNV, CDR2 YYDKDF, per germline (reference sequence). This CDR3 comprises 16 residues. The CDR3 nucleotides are TGTGCCACCAGCAGAGTCCGGCGGAGCGTGAGGGCTGAAGCTTTCTTT. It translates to CATSRVRRSVRAEAFF.

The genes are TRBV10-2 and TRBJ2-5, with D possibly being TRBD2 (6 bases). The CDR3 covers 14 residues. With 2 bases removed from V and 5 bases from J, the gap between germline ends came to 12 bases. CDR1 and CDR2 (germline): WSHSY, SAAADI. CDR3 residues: CASSEVEGLETQYF. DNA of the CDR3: TGCGCCAGCAGTGAGGTGGAGGGATTGGAGACCCAGTACTTC.

This chain's CDR3 is CSASEVGRYEQYF. Here the CDR3 DNA reads TGCAGTGCCAGCGAAGTTGGACGCTACGAGCAGTACTTC. The chain links TRBV20-1 to TRBJ2-7; unclear D gene. Between the trimmed V and J ends, which lost 6 bases and 3 bases, there was a span of 15 bases. This CDR3 spans 13 amino acids. Germline V gene data show CDR1 as DFQATT and CDR2 as SNEGSKA (reference sequence).

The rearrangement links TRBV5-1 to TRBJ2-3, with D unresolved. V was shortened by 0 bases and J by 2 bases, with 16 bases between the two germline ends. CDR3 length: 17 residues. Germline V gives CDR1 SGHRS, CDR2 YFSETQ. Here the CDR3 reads CASSLGGNSKPTDTQYF. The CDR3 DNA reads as TGCGCCAGCAGCTTGGGTGGTAACTCGAAGCCCACAGATACGCAGTATTTT. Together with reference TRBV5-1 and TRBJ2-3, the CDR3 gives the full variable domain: KAGVTQTPRYLIKTRGQQVTLSCSPISGHRSVSWYQQTPGQGLQFLFEYFSETQRNKGNFPGRFSGRQFSNSRSEMNVSTLELGDSALYLCASSLGGNSKPTDTQYFGPGTRLTVL.

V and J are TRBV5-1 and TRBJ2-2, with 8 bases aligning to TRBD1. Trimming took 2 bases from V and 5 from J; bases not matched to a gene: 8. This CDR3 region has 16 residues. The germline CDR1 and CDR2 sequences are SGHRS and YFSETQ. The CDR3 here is CASSFRGQGGTGELFF. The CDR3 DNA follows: TGCGCCAGCAGCTTTCGAGGACAGGGAGGTACCGGGGAGCTGTTTTTT.

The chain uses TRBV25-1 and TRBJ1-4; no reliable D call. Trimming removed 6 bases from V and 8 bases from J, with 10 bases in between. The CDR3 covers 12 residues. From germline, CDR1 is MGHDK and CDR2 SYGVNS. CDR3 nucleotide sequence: TGTGCCAGCAGGGCGGACGGGGAAAAACTGTTTTTT. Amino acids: CASRADGEKLFF.

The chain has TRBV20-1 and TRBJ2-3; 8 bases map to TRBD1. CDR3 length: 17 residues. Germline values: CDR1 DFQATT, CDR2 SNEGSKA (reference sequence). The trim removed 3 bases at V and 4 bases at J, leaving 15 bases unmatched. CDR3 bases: TGCAGTGCTAGGCATCCTTGGACAGGGATGTTTGCAGATACGCAGTATTTT. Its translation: CSARHPWTGMFADTQYF.

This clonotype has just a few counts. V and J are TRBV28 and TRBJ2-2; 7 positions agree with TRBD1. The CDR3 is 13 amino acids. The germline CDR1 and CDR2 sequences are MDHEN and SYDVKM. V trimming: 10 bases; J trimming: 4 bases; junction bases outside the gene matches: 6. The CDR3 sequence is CATRDRPTGELFF. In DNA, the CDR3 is TGTGCCACCAGGGACAGACCCACCGGGGAGCTGTTTTTT.

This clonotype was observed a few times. CDR3 sequence reads: CASSSQHQPPRDTQYF. The CDR3 DNA is TGTGCCAGCAGTTCCCAACACCAACCACCGAGGGATACGCAGTATTTT. V usage is TRBV6-5 and J usage is TRBJ2-3; D unclear. Trimming shortened V by 4 bases and J by 6 bases, and 20 bases separated the two germline ends. In germline, CDR1 is MNHEY, CDR2 SVGAGI. This CDR3 has 16 amino acids.

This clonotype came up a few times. CDR3 amino acids: CASIPFGGSYEQYF. The CDR3, as DNA: TGTGCCAGCATCCCCTTTGGGGGTAGCTACGAGCAGTACTTC. The chain links TRBV6-1 to TRBJ2-7; D tentatively reads TRBD1 or TRBD2 (5 bases each). Germline assignment: CDR1 MNHNS and CDR2 SASEGT. Deletions cut 7 bases from V and 3 bases from J, with 16 bases between. This CDR3 contains 14 residues.

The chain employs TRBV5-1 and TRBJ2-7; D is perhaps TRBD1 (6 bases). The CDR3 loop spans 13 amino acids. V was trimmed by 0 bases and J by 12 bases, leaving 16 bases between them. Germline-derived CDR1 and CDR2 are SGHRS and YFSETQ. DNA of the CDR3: TGCGCCAGCAGCTTGGACCTACAGGGTTTAAGGTACTTC. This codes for CASSLDLQGLRYF.

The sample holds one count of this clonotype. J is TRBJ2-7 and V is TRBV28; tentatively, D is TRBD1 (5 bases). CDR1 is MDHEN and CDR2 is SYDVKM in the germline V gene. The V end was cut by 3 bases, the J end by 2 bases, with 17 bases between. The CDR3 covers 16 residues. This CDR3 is CASSFLPRTGAYEQYF. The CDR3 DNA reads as TGTGCCAGCAGTTTCCTTCCAAGAACAGGAGCCTACGAGCAGTACTTC.

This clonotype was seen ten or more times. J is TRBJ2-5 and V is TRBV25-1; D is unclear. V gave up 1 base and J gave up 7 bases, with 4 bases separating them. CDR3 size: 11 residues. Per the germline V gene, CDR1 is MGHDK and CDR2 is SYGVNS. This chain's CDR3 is CASSEFGTQYF. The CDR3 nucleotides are TGTGCCAGCAGTGAATTTGGGACCCAGTACTTC.

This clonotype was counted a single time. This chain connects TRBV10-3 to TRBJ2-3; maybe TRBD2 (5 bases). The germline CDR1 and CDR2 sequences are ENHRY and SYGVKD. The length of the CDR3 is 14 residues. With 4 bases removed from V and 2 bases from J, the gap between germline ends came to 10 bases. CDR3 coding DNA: TGTGCCATCAGTGGCGGGCGGTACACAGATACGCAGTATTTT. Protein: CAISGGRYTDTQYF.

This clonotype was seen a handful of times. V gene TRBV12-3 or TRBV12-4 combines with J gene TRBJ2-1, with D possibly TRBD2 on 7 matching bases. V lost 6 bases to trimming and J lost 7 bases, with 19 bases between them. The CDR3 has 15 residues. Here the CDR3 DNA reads TGTGCCAGCAGCAGAGGGGGGGCCAAGACGAATGAGCAGTTCTTC. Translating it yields CASSRGGAKTNEQFF.

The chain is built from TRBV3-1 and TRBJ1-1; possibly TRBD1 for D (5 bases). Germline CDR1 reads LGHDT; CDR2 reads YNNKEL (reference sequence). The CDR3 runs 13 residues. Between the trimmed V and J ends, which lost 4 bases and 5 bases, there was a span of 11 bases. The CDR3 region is CASSRGGRTEAFF. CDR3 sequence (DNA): TGTGCCAGCAGCCGCGGGGGTAGGACTGAAGCTTTCTTT.